This T cell receptor beta chain was found in a study of shared clonotypes between healthy human individuals. Every subset's genomic DNA went evenly onto several immunoSEQ plates. For unsorted PBMC, 300 ng DNA per replicate equaled tens of thousands of T cell genomes. Original data processing: Junction-only immunoSEQ data arrived without quality scores, meaning filtering differed. The assay was immunoSEQ multiplex PCR, and TCRdb's table has in-frame clones only and misses some. V, J and clone size were drawn from that table, and D and trimming were deduced from the DNA. The profile covers about 450,000 clones, with roughly 77% appearing a single time and around 14% taken by the ten largest. Study-wide results and caveats: Sampling was confined to blood; repertoires within tissues likely differ.

Germline V gene sequence: CDR1 SGHDN, CDR2 FVKESK. Trimming stripped 6 bases from V and 0 bases from J, with 12 bases between. The CDR3 length is 14 residues. To note about this clone: The antigen remains undetermined.

This clonotype originated in a woman between 40 and 50 years old in good health. Some clones in this sample may be carry-over from other donors' samples. V and J are TRBV14 and TRBJ2-7, with D perhaps matching TRBD2 (5 bases). The sequenced sample was PBMCs. Written as DNA, the CDR3 is TGTGCCAGCAGAAGCGGTGAGAGCTCCTACGAGCAGTACTTC. Its protein is CASRSGESSYEQYF. The full variable domain, its missing parts supplied by reference TRBV14 and TRBJ2-7, is EAGVTQFPSHSVIEKGQTVTLRCDPISGHDNLYWYRRVMGKEIKFLLHFVKESKQDESGMPNNRFLAERTGGTYSTLKVQPAELEDSGVYFCASRSGESSYEQYFGPGTRLTVT.